The 24 T cell receptor beta chains reported below all come from one sample, sequenced in a study of Tregs in tolerant kidney transplant recipients. These receptors have no identified antigens. Method: immunoSEQ multiplex PCR; TCRdb's copy keeps in-frame clones and lacks some. The sample lists thousands of clones, roughly 40% occurring once. Sequenced material: Tregs from blood grown in culture. Receptors were obtained from a human donor in good health.

The chain carries TRBV5-4 and TRBJ1-1, with D uncertain. The CDR3 contains 12 residues. CDR1 and CDR2 (germline): SGHNT, YYREEE (reference sequence). V was shortened by 0 bases and J by 0 bases, with 0 bases between the two germline ends. The CDR3 reads CASSLVNTEAFF. CDR3 sequence (DNA): TGTGCCAGCAGCTTGGTGAACACTGAAGCTTTCTTT.

This clone is labeled medium-sized (0.01 to 0.1%). J is TRBJ2-7 and V is TRBV18, with TRBD1 matching 8 bases. Germline V gives CDR1 KGHSH, CDR2 LQKENI. This CDR3 spans 15 amino acids. Trimming took 2 bases from V and 6 from J; bases not matched to a gene: 9. The CDR3 loop is CASSPSRGGTGEQYF. The CDR3 nucleotides read TGTGCCAGCTCACCAAGCAGGGGCGGGACAGGCGAGCAGTACTTC.

The rearrangement uses TRBV10-3 and TRBJ1-1, with a possible D match to TRBD1 (5 bases). This CDR3 region has 15 residues. V gave up 6 bases and J gave up 4 bases, with 18 bases separating them. Germline lookup yields CDR1 ENHRY and CDR2 SYGVKD. CDR3 region: CAIREWDGRATEAFF. CDR3 DNA: TGTGCCATCAGGGAATGGGACGGTCGAGCCACTGAAGCTTTCTTT.

The chain uses TRBV5-4 and TRBJ2-1, with TRBD2 identical over 8 bases. Looked up from germline, CDR1 is SGHNT and CDR2 is YYREEE (reference sequence). The ends lost 4 bases at V and 7 bases at J; junction bases unmatched: 13. CDR3 length: 16 amino acids. CDR3 nucleotides: TGTGCCAGCAGCCCCCGGGGGGGTAGCGGGATAAATGAGCAGTTCTTC. It yields the protein CASSPRGGSGINEQFF.

Only a few counts were recorded for this clone. The chain joins TRBV9 to TRBJ1-1; D might be TRBD1 (6 bases). CDR1 and CDR2 from the germline V gene are SGDLS and YYNGEE. Trimming left V 1 base short and J 7 bases short, with 26 bases between. There are 18 residues in the CDR3. CDR3 in amino acids: CASSVSVQGQRLPHEAFF. CDR3 DNA: TGTGCCAGCAGCGTATCGGTACAGGGACAACGGCTCCCTCATGAAGCTTTCTTT.

The gene calls are TRBV2 and TRBJ2-7; D ambiguous. The germline gives CDR1 SNHLY, CDR2 FYNNEI. V was clipped by 4 bases and J by 2 bases, with 3 bases between them. The CDR3 covers 11 residues. This CDR3 is CASSAAYEQYF. The CDR3 nucleotides read TGTGCCAGCAGTGCGGCCTACGAGCAGTACTTC.

The chain uses TRBV11-2 and TRBJ2-7, with D tentatively TRBD2 (6 bases). CDR1 is SGHAT, CDR2 FQNNGV, per germline. Trimming removed 5 bases from V and 4 bases from J, with 18 bases in between. The CDR3 sequence is 15 residues long. This chain's CDR3 is CASSQGWRVSYEQYF. DNA for the CDR3: TGTGCCAGCAGCCAAGGGTGGAGGGTGAGTTACGAGCAGTACTTC.

This chain uses TRBV18 with TRBJ1-3; TRBD1 agrees at 7 bases. J was trimmed by 4 bases and V by 5 bases; bases with no gene match: 5. The CDR3 has 14 amino acids. Germline V gene data show CDR1 as KGHSH and CDR2 as LQKENI. In DNA, the CDR3 is TGTGCCAGCTCAGGGACAGCGGCAGGAAACACCATATATTTT. Amino acids: CASSGTAAGNTIYF.

This chain joins TRBV5-1 and TRBJ2-1; the D gene is possibly TRBD1 (6 bases). V was pared by 4 bases and J by 4 bases, with 15 bases between. Germline loops: CDR1 SGHRS, CDR2 YFSETQ. The length of the CDR3 is 15 residues. The CDR3, as DNA: TGCGCCAGCAGCAGGCAGGGGACATCTTACAATGAGCAGTTCTTC. Translating gives CASSRQGTSYNEQFF. Using reference TRBV5-1 and TRBJ2-1 for the parts outside the CDR3, the full variable domain is KAGVTQTPRYLIKTRGQQVTLSCSPISGHRSVSWYQQTPGQGLQFLFEYFSETQRNKGNFPGRFSGRQFSNSRSEMNVSTLELGDSALYLCASSRQGTSYNEQFFGPGTRLTVL.

This clone is judged medium-sized. The chain links TRBV2 to TRBJ2-1; D uncertain. Germline CDR1 is SNHLY and CDR2 is FYNNEI. V was cut by 5 bases and J by 4 bases, with 3 bases left in between. The CDR3 sequence is 11 residues long. The CDR3 here is CASSLYNEQFF. The DNA for the CDR3 is TGTGCCAGCAGTCTTTACAATGAGCAGTTCTTC.

The genes are TRBV7-3 and TRBJ2-2, with D possibly called TRBD1 or TRBD2 (6 bases each). This CDR3 has 16 amino acids. V lost 2 bases and J 0 bases, leaving 10 bases between the germline ends. Germline V gives CDR1 SGHTA, CDR2 FQGTGA. For the CDR3, the DNA is TGTGCCAGCAGCTTATTGGGGGGCCCGAACACCGGGGAGCTGTTTTTT. Translation gives CASSLLGGPNTGELFF.

This clone was detected only once. V and J are TRBV5-8 and TRBJ2-2; perhaps TRBD1 as D (6 bases). V dropped 4 bases and J dropped 1 base, with 11 bases sitting between them. CDR1 SGHTS and CDR2 YDEGEE come from the germline V gene. This CDR3 contains 15 residues. As DNA, the CDR3 is TGTGCCAGCAGCCGACCACAGGGGAACACCGGGGAGCTGTTTTTT. Translated, it gives CASSRPQGNTGELFF.

The rearrangement uses TRBV5-6 and TRBJ1-4; TRBD1 is a possible D gene (6 bases). CDR1 is SGHDT and CDR2 is YYEEEE in the germline V gene. The CDR3 loop spans 17 amino acids. Trimming removed 5 bases from V and 8 bases from J, with 25 bases in between. CDR3 region: CASSPYYPGQFGEKLFF. The CDR3 DNA reads as TGTGCCAGCAGTCCTTATTACCCGGGACAATTTGGCGAAAAACTGTTTTTT.

This clone is medium-sized by share. This rearrangement joins TRBV6-6 to TRBJ2-3, with D unresolved. The CDR3 has 12 residues. V gave up 6 bases and J gave up 5 bases, with 9 bases separating them. Germline V lookup: CDR1 MNHNY, CDR2 SVGAGI (reference sequence). The CDR3 bases are TGTGCCAGCAGGCAGTCACGAGATACGCAGTATTTT. Amino acid sequence: CASRQSRDTQYF.

Judged by abundance, this clone is large. This chain joins TRBV6-6 and TRBJ2-7; 8 bases are shared with TRBD2. The CDR3 spans 15 residues. The V gene's germline CDR1 is MNHNY and CDR2 SVGAGI (reference sequence). J gave up 4 bases and V 3 bases, and 8 bases lay outside the gene matches. CDR3 coding DNA: TGTGCCAGCAGTTATAGAGGCGGGAGGAGGTACGAGCAGTACTTC. As protein: CASSYRGGRRYEQYF.

Details on this clone: A read error may account for a junction end that differs from germline. The same CDR3 arises from other DNA sequences in this sample as well. The CDR3 DNA reads TGCGCCAGTAGCTTAGAAGGGGTTTATGGCTACACCTTC. Residues: CASSLEGVYGYTF. This chain uses TRBV5-1 with TRBJ1-2; tentatively, D is TRBD1 (5 bases). Germline V gives CDR1 SGHRS, CDR2 YFSETQ. CDR3 length equals 13 residues.

The gene calls are TRBV18 and TRBJ2-1; D gene uncertain. Trimming removed 3 bases at V and 6 bases at J, with 15 bases between. This CDR3 region has 15 residues. Germline CDR1 KGHSH, CDR2 LQKENI. The CDR3 reads CASSPSNGLFNEQFF. CDR3 DNA: TGTGCCAGCTCACCCTCTAACGGGCTCTTCAATGAGCAGTTCTTC.

Sample share makes this clone large. The chain couples TRBV30 to TRBJ1-5; no clear D gene. Germline lookup yields CDR1 GTSNPN and CDR2 SVGIG (reference sequence). This CDR3 contains 14 residues. Trimming removed 0 bases from V and 3 bases from J, with 9 bases in between. The CDR3 protein is CAWSVGLFNQPQHF. The CDR3 nucleotides are TGTGCCTGGAGTGTTGGTCTATTCAATCAGCCCCAGCATTTT.

This clone was observed once. This sequence joins TRBV7-9 and TRBJ2-7; 9 nucleotides align to TRBD1. CDR3 length equals 18 residues. From germline, CDR1 is SEHNR and CDR2 FQNEAQ (reference sequence). J was trimmed by 1 base and V by 5 bases; bases with no gene match: 15. CDR3 bases: TGTGCCAGCAGCCCTTGGGGACAGGGACTGCGCCCTTCCTACGAGCAGTACTTC. As protein: CASSPWGQGLRPSYEQYF.

Here the CDR3 reads CASRPIMNTEAFF. The CDR3 bases are TGTGCCAGCAGACCAATCATGAACACTGAAGCTTTCTTT. This chain uses TRBV7-2 with TRBJ1-1; no clear D. CDR3 length: 13 amino acids. The germline V gene encodes CDR1 SGHTA and CDR2 FQGNSA. Trimming shortened V by 6 bases and J by 0 bases, and 8 bases separated the two germline ends.

V is TRBV25-1 and J is TRBJ2-1; 7 bases are shared with TRBD1. Germline V CDR1 and CDR2: MGHDK, SYGVNS. The CDR3 runs to 15 residues. Trimming at V came to 6 bases and at J to 9 bases, leaving 14 bases not matched to a gene. The chain's CDR3 is CASRAGPEQGSEQFF. The CDR3 DNA follows: TGTGCCAGCAGGGCCGGTCCTGAACAGGGGTCTGAGCAGTTCTTC. The whole variable domain, filled in from reference TRBV25-1 and TRBJ2-1, reads EADIYQTPRYLVIGTGKKITLECSQTMGHDKMYWYQQDPGMELHLIHYSYGVNSTEKGDLSSESTVSRIRTEHFPLTLESARPSHTSQYLCASRAGPEQGSEQFFGPGTRLTVL.

V gene TRBV6-1 combines with J gene TRBJ2-3; D gene ambiguous. The germline V gene has CDR1 MNHNS and CDR2 SASEGT. The CDR3 totals 12 residues. V lost 3 bases, J lost 2 bases, and 3 bases lay in between. The CDR3 bases are TGTGCCAGCAGTGACTACACAGATACGCAGTATTTT. Protein: CASSDYTDTQYF.

CDR3 DNA sequence: TGTGCCAGCAGTTTAAGGGGGTTTGACTATAGCAATCAGCCCCAGCATTTT. This gives the protein CASSLRGFDYSNQPQHF. The chain is built from TRBV27 and TRBJ1-5; D is perhaps TRBD1 (6 bases). Trimming stripped 2 bases from V and 0 bases from J, with 14 bases between. This CDR3 region has 17 residues. Germline lookup yields CDR1 MNHEY and CDR2 SMNVEV (reference sequence).

This clone was seen more than once but under ten times. CDR3 in DNA: TGTGCCAGCAACCCCCTAGCGGGATCCTACAATGAGCAGTTCTTC. Protein sequence: CASNPLAGSYNEQFF. This chain joins TRBV2 and TRBJ2-1, with 9 bases identical to TRBD2. The V segment lost 7 bases and the J segment 1 base; nucleotides outside the gene matches: 5. The CDR3 is 15 amino acids. From germline, CDR1 is SNHLY and CDR2 FYNNEI. Full variable domain (rest looked up from reference TRBV2 and TRBJ2-1): EPEVTQTPSHQVTQMGQEVILRCVPISNHLYFYWYRQILGQKVEFLVSFYNNEISEKSEIFDDQFSVERPDGSNFTLKIRSTKLEDSAMYFCASNPLAGSYNEQFFGPGTRLTVL.